This T cell receptor beta chain came from a study of OX40 agonist ivuxolimab in advanced cancers. TCRdb's table, derived via immunoSEQ multiplex PCR, lists solely in-frame clones and lacks some. The sample lists 55,000 to 85,000 clones, roughly 87% occurring once. CDR1 is SGHRS and CDR2 is YFSETQ in the germline V gene. This CDR3 has 12 residues. V lost 0 bases, J lost 2 bases, and 2 bases lay in between. Material: CD4+ or CD8+ T cells sorted from blood, obtained in a trial of the OX40 agonist ivuxolimab. The J gene is TRBJ2-5, the V gene TRBV5-1; no clear D gene. This TCR derives from an adult with an advanced solid tumor such as melanoma, head and neck, liver or kidney cancer. In DNA form, the CDR3 reads TGCGCCAGCAGCTTGGATCAAGAGACCCAGTACTTC. Amino acids: CASSLDQETQYF.